This record concerns one T cell receptor (beta chain) sequence. Its antigen is not known. The source of the sample is a study of cytomegalovirus exposure and HLA in healthy donors. About the research overall: Genotyping showed roughly 81% of 300 to 450 donors falling in the Caucasian-associated ancestry cluster.

This CDR3 spans 15 amino acids. Trimming pared 1 base from V and 2 bases from J, leaving 11 bases between. Germline V gene data show CDR1 as SGHVS and CDR2 as FQNEAQ. Whole-study results and caveats: The classifier reportedly diagnosed cytomegalovirus status with high specificity and sensitivity. Cytomegalovirus-associated status was assigned to more than 150 TCR beta chains.

The PCR was carried out with 60 Vbeta primers and 13 Jbeta primers. TCRdb keeps only in-frame clones here, not all; method: immunoSEQ multiplex PCR. In the table there are under 150,000 clones, 72% of which are singletons. Sequencing input: PBMCs. The source of this sequence is a man aged 40-49 years in good health and CMV-seronegative. The V call is TRBV7-8, the J call TRBJ1-2, with D possibly TRBD1 on 5 matching bases. CDR3 loop: CASSLDGHRNYGYTF. CDR3 sequence (DNA): TGTGCCAGCAGCTTAGATGGACACCGGAACTATGGCTACACCTTC.